Presented here are 18 T cell receptor beta chains from one specimen sequenced in a study of PD-1 and CTLA-4 blockade in melanoma. Some clones are missing from TCRdb's copy, which holds only in-frame ones; the method was immunoSEQ multiplex PCR. The sample shows about 16,000 clones, under 85% of them seen only once. The material was CD8+ T cells from peripheral blood, obtained before anti-PD-1 treatment. These receptors originate from a human donor with melanoma.

J is TRBJ2-7 and V is TRBV5-1; 7 bases match TRBD1. V shed 3 bases, J shed 0 bases, and the junction held 6 bases outside the gene matches. This CDR3 comprises 15 residues. Germline loops: CDR1 SGHRS, CDR2 YFSETQ. In DNA, the CDR3 is TGCGCCAGCAGCTGGGGACAGAGAGACTCCTACGAGCAGTACTTC. It specifies CASSWGQRDSYEQYF.

V and J are TRBV29-1 and TRBJ2-5, with TRBD2 matching 12 bases. The CDR3 length is 16 residues. Germline CDR1 reads SQVTM; CDR2 reads ANQGSEA. Germline trimming cut 0 bases from V and 6 bases from J; bases unmatched to any gene: 8. The CDR3 here is CSVEDASGGAVKTQYF. The CDR3 nucleotides read TGCAGCGTTGAAGACGCTAGCGGGGGGGCCGTCAAGACCCAGTACTTC. Full variable domain (rest looked up from reference TRBV29-1 and TRBJ2-5): SAVISQKPSRDICQRGTSLTIQCQVDSQVTMMFWYRQQPGQSLTLIATANQGSEATYESGFVIDKFPISRPNLTFSTLTVSNMSPEDSSIYLCSVEDASGGAVKTQYFGPGTRLLVL.

The CDR3 nucleotides are TGCGCCAGCAGTGAGCCCGAACGGGACTTTCAAGAGACCCAGTACTTC. This codes for CASSEPERDFQETQYF. This chain connects TRBV10-2 to TRBJ2-5; a weak D match, TRBD2 (6 bases). Trimming pared 2 bases from V and 2 bases from J, leaving 15 bases between. Germline V gene sequence: CDR1 WSHSY, CDR2 SAAADI. The CDR3 loop spans 16 amino acids.

The chain employs TRBV23-1 and TRBJ2-3; 8 bases are shared with TRBD2. TRBV23-1 is designated an ORF whose function remains uncertain. V shed 1 base and J 5 bases; nucleotides not matched to a gene: 17. The CDR3 sequence is 19 residues long. CDR3 bases: TGCGCCAGCAGTCAATGGGTCGGGACTAGTCCCGGGGGGGGAGATACGCAGTATTTT. Its protein is CASSQWVGTSPGGGDTQYF.

The sample holds a few counts of this clone. The chain recombines TRBV10-3 with TRBJ1-5; D perhaps matches TRBD1 (5 bases). The ends were cut back, 0 bases at V and 2 bases at J, with 11 bases in the middle. The CDR3 contains 16 residues. Germline V lookup: CDR1 ENHRY, CDR2 SYGVKD. CDR3 DNA sequence: TGTGCCATCAGTGAGTCGGGGGAAGGAGGCAATCAGCCCCAGCATTTT. Translation gives CAISESGEGGNQPQHF.

This sequence joins TRBV24-1 and TRBJ2-2; 9 bases align to TRBD1. Germline assignment: CDR1 KGHDR and CDR2 SFDVKD. The CDR3 is 14 residues long. With 12 bases clipped from V and 6 bases from J, the junction kept 10 bases outside the gene matches. Here the CDR3 reads CAPGTGQYSGELFF. CDR3 DNA sequence: TGTGCCCCTGGGACAGGGCAATATTCCGGGGAGCTGTTTTTT.

The chain carries TRBV11-2 and TRBJ2-5, with 12 bases fitting TRBD2. CDR1 SGHAT and CDR2 FQNNGV come from the germline V gene. V trimming: 1 base; J trimming: 5 bases; junction bases outside the gene matches: 5. This CDR3 comprises 16 residues. The CDR3 nucleotides are TGTGCCAGCAGCTTAGGGCTAGCGGGAGGGTGGGAGACCCAGTACTTC. This encodes CASSLGLAGGWETQYF. The full variable domain, with the rest looked up from reference TRBV11-2 and TRBJ2-5, is EAGVAQSPRYKIIEKRQSVAFWCNPISGHATLYWYQQILGQGPKLLIQFQNNGVVDDSQLPKDRFSAERLKGVDSTLKIQPAKLEDSAVYLCASSLGLAGGWETQYFGPGTRLLVL.

This clone was detected once. This chain joins TRBV6-6 and TRBJ2-7, with D hard to call. V lost 5 bases and J lost 1, with 12 bases in between. The germline V gene has CDR1 MNHNY and CDR2 SVGAGI (reference sequence). The CDR3 runs 14 residues. The CDR3 protein is CASSRLTDSYEQYF. Here the CDR3 DNA reads TGTGCCAGCAGTAGATTAACAGATTCCTACGAGCAGTACTTC.

The chain carries TRBV19 and TRBJ2-3; 8 bases are shared with TRBD2. Trimming took 2 bases from V and 3 from J; bases not matched to a gene: 7. Germline CDR1 LNHDA, CDR2 SQIVND (reference sequence). CDR3 length: 16 residues. The CDR3 spells CASSILAGSRTDTQYF. In DNA, the CDR3 is TGTGCCAGTAGTATACTAGCGGGTTCCCGGACAGATACGCAGTATTTT.

The chain links TRBV5-6 to TRBJ2-7, with D uncertain. The V end was cut by 2 bases, the J end by 3 bases, with 9 bases between. Germline V gene sequence: CDR1 SGHDT, CDR2 YYEEEE. The CDR3 is made up of 13 amino acids. CDR3 loop: CASSLATYYEQYF. The CDR3 region has the DNA TGTGCCAGCAGCTTAGCGACGTACTACGAGCAGTACTTC.

This clone was seen only once. The V gene is TRBV19, the J gene TRBJ2-7; D possibly corresponds to TRBD1 (6 bases). The germline V and J ends were trimmed by 5 bases and 3 bases, with 14 bases remaining between them. This CDR3 has 14 residues. CDR1 is LNHDA and CDR2 is SQIVND in the germline V gene (reference sequence). In DNA form, the CDR3 reads TGTGCCAGTAGTGTGAAGGGGGTCGACTACGAGCAGTACTTC. It translates to CASSVKGVDYEQYF.

The V gene is TRBV24-1, the J gene TRBJ2-5; TRBD1 aligns across 9 bases. The CDR3 is 14 amino acids. Germline trimming cut 7 bases from V and 4 bases from J; bases unmatched to any gene: 6. Germline loops: CDR1 KGHDR, CDR2 SFDVKD. CDR3 region: CATSPATGGETQYF. Here the CDR3 DNA reads TGTGCCACCAGCCCGGCGACAGGGGGAGAGACCCAGTACTTC.

The chain employs TRBV29-1 and TRBJ2-7; D gene ambiguous. V shed 1 base and J shed 3 bases, with 7 bases lying between them. Germline assignment: CDR1 SQVTM and CDR2 ANQGSEA. The CDR3 covers 12 residues. CDR3 nucleotide sequence: TGCAGCGTTGAAGGAACACGCTACGAGCAGTACTTC. As protein: CSVEGTRYEQYF.

This clone was counted between two and nine times. The chain employs TRBV6-5 and TRBJ1-1, with 8 nucleotides matching TRBD1. Losses at the gene ends were 7 bases for V and 4 bases for J; bases not matched to a gene: 11. CDR3 length equals 15 residues. Germline V lookup: CDR1 MNHEY, CDR2 SVGAGI. The CDR3 sequence: CASIRSGGLGTEAFF. DNA for the CDR3: TGTGCCAGCATCAGATCAGGGGGCTTGGGCACTGAAGCTTTCTTT.

The chain has TRBV11-1 and TRBJ2-3; TRBD2 is a possible D gene (5 bases). The CDR3 has 14 amino acids. The germline gives CDR1 SGHAT, CDR2 FQDESV (reference sequence). Deletions cut 1 base from V and 1 base from J, with 6 bases between. The CDR3 loop is CASSLDSGTDTQYF. The CDR3 DNA sequence: TGTGCCAGCAGCTTAGATAGCGGCACAGATACGCAGTATTTT.

The chain carries TRBV14 and TRBJ1-3, with D unresolved. Trimming removed 4 bases from V and 0 bases from J, with 7 bases in between. This CDR3 has 14 residues. CDR1 is SGHDN, CDR2 FVKESK, per germline. CDR3 in amino acids: CASSLGTSGNTIYF. The CDR3 DNA follows: TGTGCCAGCAGCCTCGGAACCTCTGGAAACACCATATATTTT.

The V call is TRBV2, the J call TRBJ1-1; no firm D call. Per the germline V gene, CDR1 is SNHLY and CDR2 is FYNNEI. Trimming cost V 3 bases and J 0 bases, with 11 bases left between them. This CDR3 has 15 amino acids. The CDR3 DNA is TGTGCCAGCAGTGAGAGCGATGACCTGAACACTGAAGCTTTCTTT. This translates into CASSESDDLNTEAFF.

The V gene is TRBV15, the J gene TRBJ2-1; D possibly uses TRBD1 or TRBD2 (6 bases each). From germline, CDR1 is LNHNV and CDR2 YYDKDF (reference sequence). The V and J ends lost 5 bases and 7 bases respectively, with 15 bases between them. The CDR3 length is 14 residues. CDR3 in amino acids: CATSGGTPRNEQFF. In DNA, the CDR3 is TGTGCCACCAGCGGCGGGACACCTCGGAATGAGCAGTTCTTC.